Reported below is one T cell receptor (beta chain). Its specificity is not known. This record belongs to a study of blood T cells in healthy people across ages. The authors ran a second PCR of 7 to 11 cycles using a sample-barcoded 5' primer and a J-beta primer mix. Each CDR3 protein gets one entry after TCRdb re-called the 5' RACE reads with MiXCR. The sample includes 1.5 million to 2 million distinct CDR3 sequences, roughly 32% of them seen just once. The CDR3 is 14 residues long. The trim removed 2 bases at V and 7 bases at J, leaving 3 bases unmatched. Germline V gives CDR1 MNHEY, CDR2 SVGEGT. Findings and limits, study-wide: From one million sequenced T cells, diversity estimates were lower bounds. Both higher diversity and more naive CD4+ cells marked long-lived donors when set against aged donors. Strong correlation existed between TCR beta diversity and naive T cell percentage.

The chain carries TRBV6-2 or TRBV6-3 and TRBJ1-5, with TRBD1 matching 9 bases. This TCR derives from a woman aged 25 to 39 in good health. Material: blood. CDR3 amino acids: CASSYGTGRQPQHF. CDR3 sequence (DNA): TGTGCCAGCAGTTACGGGACAGGGAGACAGCCCCAGCATTTT.